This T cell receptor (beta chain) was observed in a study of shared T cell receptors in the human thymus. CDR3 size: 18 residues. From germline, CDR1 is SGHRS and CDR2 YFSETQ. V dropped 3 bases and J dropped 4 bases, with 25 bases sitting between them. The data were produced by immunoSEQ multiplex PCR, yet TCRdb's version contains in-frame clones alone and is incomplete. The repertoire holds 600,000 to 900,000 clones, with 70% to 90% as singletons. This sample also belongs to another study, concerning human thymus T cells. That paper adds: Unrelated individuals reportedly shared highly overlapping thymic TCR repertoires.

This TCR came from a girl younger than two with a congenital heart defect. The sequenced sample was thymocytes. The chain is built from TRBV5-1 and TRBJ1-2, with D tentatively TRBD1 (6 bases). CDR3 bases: TGCGCCAGCAGCTACAACCAACCCGGGACACCCGGGGCCTATGGCTACACCTTC. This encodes CASSYNQPGTPGAYGYTF.